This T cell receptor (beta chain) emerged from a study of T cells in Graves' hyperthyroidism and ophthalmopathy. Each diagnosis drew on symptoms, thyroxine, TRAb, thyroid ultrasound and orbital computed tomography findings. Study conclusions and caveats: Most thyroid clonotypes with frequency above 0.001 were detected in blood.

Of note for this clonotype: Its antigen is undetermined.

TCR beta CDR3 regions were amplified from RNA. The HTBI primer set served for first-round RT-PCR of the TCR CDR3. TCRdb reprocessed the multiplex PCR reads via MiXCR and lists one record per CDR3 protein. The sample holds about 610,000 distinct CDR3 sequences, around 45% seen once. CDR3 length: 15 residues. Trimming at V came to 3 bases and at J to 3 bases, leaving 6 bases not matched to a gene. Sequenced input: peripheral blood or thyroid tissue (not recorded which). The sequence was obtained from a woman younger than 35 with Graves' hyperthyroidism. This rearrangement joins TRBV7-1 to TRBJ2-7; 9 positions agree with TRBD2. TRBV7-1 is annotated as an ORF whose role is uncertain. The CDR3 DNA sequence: TGTGCCAGCAGCTCCAGGCTAGCGGGATTCTACGAGCAGTACTTC. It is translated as CASSSRLAGFYEQYF.